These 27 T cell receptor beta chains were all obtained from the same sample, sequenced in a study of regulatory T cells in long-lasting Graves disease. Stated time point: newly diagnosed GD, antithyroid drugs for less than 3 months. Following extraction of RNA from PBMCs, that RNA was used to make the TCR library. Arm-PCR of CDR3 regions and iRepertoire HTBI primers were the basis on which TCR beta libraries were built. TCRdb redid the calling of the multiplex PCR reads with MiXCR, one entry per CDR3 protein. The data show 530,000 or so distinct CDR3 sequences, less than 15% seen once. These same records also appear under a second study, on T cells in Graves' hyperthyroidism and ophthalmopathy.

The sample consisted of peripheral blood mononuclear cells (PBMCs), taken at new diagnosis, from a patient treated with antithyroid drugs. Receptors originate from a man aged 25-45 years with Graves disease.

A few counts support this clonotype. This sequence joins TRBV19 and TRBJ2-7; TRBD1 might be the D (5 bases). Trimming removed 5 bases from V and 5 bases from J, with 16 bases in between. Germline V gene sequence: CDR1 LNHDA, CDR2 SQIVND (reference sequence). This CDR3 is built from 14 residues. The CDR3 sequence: CASSPRQGADEQYF. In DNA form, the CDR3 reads TGTGCCAGTAGTCCTCGCCAGGGTGCGGACGAGCAGTACTTC.

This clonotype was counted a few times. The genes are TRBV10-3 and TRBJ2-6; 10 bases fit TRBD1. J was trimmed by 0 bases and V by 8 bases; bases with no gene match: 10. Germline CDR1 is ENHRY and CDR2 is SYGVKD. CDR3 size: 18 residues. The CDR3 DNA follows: TGTGCCATCGCGCCGGGACAGGGGATCGGCTCTGGGGCCAACGTCCTGACTTTC. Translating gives CAIAPGQGIGSGANVLTF.

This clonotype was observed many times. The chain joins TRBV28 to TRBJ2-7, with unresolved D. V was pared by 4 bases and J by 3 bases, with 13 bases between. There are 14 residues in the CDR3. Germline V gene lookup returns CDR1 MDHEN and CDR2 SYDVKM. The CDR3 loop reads CASSSGGINYEQYF. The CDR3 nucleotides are TGTGCCAGCAGTTCCGGTGGGATCAACTACGAGCAGTACTTC.

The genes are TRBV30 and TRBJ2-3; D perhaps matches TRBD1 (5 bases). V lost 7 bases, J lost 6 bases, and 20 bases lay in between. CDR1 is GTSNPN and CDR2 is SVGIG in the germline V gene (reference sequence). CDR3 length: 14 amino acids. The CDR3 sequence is CASTGAGRADTQYF. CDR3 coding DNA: TGTGCCTCAACCGGAGCAGGCAGGGCGGATACGCAGTATTTT.

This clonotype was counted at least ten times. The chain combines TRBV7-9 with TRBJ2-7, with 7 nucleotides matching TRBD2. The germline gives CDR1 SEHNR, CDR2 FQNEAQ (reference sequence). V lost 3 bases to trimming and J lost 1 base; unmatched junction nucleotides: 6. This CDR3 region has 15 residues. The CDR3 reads CASSLVYSGSYEQYF. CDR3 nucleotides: TGTGCCAGCAGCTTGGTATATAGCGGGTCCTACGAGCAGTACTTC.

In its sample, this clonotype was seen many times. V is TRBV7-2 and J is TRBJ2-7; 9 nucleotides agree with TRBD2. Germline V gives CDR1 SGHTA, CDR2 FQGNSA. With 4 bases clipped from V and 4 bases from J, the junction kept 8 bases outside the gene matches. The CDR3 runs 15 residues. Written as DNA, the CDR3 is TGTGCCAGCAGCTCCGCGGGAGGGGCCCAATACGAGCAGTACTTC. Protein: CASSSAGGAQYEQYF.

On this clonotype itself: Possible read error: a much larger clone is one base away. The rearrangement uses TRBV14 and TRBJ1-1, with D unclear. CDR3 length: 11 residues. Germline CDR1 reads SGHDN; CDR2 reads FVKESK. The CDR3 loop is CTSSSQRKAFF. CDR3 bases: TGTACCAGCAGCTCCCAAAGAAAGGCTTTCTTT. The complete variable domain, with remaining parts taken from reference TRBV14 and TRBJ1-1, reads EAGVTQFPSHSVIEKGQTVTLRCDPISGHDNLYWYRRVMGKEIKFLLHFVKESKQDESGMPNNRFLAERTGGTYSTLKVQPAELEDSGVYFCTSSSQRKAFFGQGTRLTVV.

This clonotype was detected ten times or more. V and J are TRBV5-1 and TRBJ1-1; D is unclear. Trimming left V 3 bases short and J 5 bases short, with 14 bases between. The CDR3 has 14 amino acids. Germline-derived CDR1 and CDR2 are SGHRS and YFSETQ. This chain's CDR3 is CASSSAPRGTEAFF. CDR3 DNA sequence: TGCGCCAGCAGCTCGGCACCACGAGGGACTGAAGCTTTCTTT. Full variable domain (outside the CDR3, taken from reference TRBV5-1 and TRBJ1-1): KAGVTQTPRYLIKTRGQQVTLSCSPISGHRSVSWYQQTPGQGLQFLFEYFSETQRNKGNFPGRFSGRQFSNSRSEMNVSTLELGDSALYLCASSSAPRGTEAFFGQGTRLTVV.

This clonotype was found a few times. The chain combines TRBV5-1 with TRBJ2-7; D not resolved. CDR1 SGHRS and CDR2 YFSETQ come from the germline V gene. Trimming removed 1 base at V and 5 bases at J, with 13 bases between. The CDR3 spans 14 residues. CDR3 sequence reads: CASSLRSGPHEQYF. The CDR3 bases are TGCGCCAGCAGCTTGAGATCAGGACCTCACGAGCAGTACTTC.

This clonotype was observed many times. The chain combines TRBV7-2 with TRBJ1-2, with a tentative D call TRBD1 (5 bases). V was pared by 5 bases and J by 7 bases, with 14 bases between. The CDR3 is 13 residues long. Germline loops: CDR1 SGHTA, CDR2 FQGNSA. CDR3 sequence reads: CASSTRGAIGYTF. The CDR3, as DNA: TGTGCCAGCAGCACTCGTGGGGCAATTGGCTACACCTTC.

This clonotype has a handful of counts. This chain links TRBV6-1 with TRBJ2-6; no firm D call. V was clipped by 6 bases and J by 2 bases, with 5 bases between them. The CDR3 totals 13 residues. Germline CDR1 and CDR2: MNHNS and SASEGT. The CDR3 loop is CASRLAGANVLTF. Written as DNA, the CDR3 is TGTGCCAGCAGATTGGCTGGGGCCAACGTCCTGACTTTC.

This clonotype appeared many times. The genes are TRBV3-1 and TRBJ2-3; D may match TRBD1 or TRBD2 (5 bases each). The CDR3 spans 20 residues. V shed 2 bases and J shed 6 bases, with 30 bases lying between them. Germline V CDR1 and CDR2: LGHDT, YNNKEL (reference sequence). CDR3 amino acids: CASSQRGAWGEAEDSDTQYF. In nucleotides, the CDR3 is TGTGCCAGCAGCCAAAGAGGGGCATGGGGCGAGGCGGAGGATAGCGATACGCAGTATTTT.

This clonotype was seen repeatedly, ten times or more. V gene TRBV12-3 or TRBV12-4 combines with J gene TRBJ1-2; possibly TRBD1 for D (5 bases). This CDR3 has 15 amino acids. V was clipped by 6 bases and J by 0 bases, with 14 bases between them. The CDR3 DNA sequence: TGTGCCAGCAGACCGGGACCTAACTCTAACTATGGCTACACCTTC. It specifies CASRPGPNSNYGYTF.

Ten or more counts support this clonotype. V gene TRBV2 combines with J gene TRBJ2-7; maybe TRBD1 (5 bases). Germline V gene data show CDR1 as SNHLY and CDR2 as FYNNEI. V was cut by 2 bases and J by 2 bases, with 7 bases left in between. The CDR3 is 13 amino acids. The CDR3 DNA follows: TGTGCCAGCAGTGAACCAGGGACCTACGAGCAGTACTTC. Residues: CASSEPGTYEQYF.

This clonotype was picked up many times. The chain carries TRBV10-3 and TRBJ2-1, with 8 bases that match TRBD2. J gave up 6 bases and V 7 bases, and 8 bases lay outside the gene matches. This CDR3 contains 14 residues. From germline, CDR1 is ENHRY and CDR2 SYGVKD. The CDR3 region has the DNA TGTGCCATCAAATCATCGCGGGAGGCCAATGAGCAGTTCTTC. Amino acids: CAIKSSREANEQFF.

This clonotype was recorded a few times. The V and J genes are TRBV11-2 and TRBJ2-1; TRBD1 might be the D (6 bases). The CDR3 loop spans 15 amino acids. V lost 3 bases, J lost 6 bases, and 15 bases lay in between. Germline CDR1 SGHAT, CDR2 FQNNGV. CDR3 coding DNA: TGTGCCAGCAGCTTCGCGGACAGTGGCCCCAATGAGCAGTTCTTC. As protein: CASSFADSGPNEQFF.

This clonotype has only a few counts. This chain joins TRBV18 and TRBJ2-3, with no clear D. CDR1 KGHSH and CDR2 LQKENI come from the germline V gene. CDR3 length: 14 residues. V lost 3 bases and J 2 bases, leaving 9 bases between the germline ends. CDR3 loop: CASSPKRNTDTQYF. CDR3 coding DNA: TGTGCCAGCTCACCGAAAAGGAACACAGATACGCAGTATTTT. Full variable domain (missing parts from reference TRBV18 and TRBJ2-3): NAGVMQNPRHLVRRRGQEARLRCSPMKGHSHVYWYRQLPEEGLKFMVYLQKENIIDESGMPKERFSAEFPKEGPSILRIQQVVRGDSAAYFCASSPKRNTDTQYFGPGTRLTVL.

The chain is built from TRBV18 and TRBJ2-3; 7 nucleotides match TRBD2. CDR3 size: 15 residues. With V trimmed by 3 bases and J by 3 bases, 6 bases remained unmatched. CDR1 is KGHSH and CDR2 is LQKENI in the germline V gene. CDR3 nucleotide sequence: TGTGCCAGCTCACCCGAGAGGGAGGGGACAGATACGCAGTATTTT. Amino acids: CASSPEREGTDTQYF.

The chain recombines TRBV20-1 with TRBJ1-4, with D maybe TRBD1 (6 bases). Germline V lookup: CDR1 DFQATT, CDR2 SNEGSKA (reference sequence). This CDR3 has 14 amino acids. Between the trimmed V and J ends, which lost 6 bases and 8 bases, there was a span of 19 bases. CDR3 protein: CSAQNEGQGEKLFF. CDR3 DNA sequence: TGCAGTGCCCAAAACGAGGGGCAGGGGGAAAAACTGTTTTTT.

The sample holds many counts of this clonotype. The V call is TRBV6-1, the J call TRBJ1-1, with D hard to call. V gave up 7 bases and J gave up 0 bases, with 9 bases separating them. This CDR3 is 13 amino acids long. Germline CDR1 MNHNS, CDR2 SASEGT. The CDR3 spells CASTTALNTEAFF. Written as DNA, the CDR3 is TGTGCCAGCACCACAGCGTTGAACACTGAAGCTTTCTTT.

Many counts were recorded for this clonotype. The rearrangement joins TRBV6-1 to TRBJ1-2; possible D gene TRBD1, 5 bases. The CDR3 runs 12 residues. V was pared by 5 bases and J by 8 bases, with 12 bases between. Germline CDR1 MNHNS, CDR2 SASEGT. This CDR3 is CASSRPTEGYTF. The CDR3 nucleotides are TGTGCCAGCAGTCGACCGACAGAGGGCTACACCTTC.

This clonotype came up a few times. The CDR3 DNA reads as TGCGCCAGCAGCCTGGAAAATCAACAGAGACCGACCAAGTACTTC. This sequence encodes CASSLENQQRPTKYF. The V and J genes are TRBV5-1 and TRBJ2-7, with D uncertain. Germline-derived CDR1 and CDR2 are SGHRS and YFSETQ. The CDR3 is made up of 15 amino acids. The V gene lost 4 bases and the J gene lost 11 bases, with 25 bases spanning the gap.

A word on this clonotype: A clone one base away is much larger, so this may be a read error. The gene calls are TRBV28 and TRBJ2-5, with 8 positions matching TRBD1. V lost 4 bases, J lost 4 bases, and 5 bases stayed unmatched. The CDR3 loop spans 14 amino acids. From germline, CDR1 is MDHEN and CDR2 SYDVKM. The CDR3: CASSSQGATETQYF. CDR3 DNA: TGTGCCAGCAGTTCCCAGGGGGCTACAGAGACCCAGTACTTC.

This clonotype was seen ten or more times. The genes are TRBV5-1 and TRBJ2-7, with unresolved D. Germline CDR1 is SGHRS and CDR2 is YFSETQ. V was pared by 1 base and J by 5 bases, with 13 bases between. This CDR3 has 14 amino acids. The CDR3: CASSLSAGKDEQYF. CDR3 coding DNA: TGCGCCAGCAGCTTGTCGGCAGGTAAAGACGAGCAGTACTTC.

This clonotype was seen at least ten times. This CDR3 reads CASLPFDAQYYEQYF. CDR3 nucleotide sequence: TGTGCCAGCCTACCCTTCGATGCGCAGTACTACGAGCAGTACTTC. J is TRBJ2-7 and V is TRBV28, with D unclear. Trimming left V 8 bases short and J 3 bases short, with 20 bases between. This CDR3 spans 15 amino acids. The germline CDR1 and CDR2 sequences are MDHEN and SYDVKM.

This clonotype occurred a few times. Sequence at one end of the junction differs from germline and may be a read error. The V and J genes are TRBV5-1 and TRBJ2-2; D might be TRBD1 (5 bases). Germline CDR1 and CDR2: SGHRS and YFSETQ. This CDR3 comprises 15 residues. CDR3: CAGSLLGPGTGELFF. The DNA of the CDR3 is TGCGCCGGCAGCTTGTTGGGGCCGGGCACCGGGGAGCTGTTTTTT.

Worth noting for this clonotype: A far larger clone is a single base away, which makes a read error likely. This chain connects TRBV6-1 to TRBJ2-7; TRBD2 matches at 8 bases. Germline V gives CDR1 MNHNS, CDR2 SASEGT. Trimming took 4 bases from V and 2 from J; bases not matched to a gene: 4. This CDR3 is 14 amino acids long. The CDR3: CASSGSGGTYEQYF. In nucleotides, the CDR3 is TGTGCCAGCAGTGGATCGGGAGGGACCTACGAGCAGTACTTC.